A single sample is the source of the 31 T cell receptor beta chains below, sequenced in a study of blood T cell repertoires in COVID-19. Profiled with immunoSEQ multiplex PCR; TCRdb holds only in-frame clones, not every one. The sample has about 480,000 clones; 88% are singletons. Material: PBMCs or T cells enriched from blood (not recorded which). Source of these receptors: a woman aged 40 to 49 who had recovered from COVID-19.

The CDR3 loop reads CASSSPGLAVQETQYF. The CDR3 coding sequence is TGTGCCAGCAGTTCCCCGGGACTAGCGGTACAAGAGACCCAGTACTTC. The chain employs TRBV2 and TRBJ2-5, with 11 bases lining up with TRBD2. CDR3 length equals 16 residues. Looked up from germline, CDR1 is SNHLY and CDR2 is FYNNEI. The J segment lost 2 bases and the V segment lost 5 bases, leaving 7 bases of the junction unmatched.

CDR3 DNA sequence: TGTGCCAGCAGCCAAGATTATCTAGCGGAAGAGACCCAGTACTTC. As protein: CASSQDYLAEETQYF. This chain uses TRBV14 with TRBJ2-5; 7 bases map to TRBD2. Germline CDR1 and CDR2: SGHDN and FVKESK. This CDR3 contains 15 residues. With 0 bases clipped from V and 3 bases from J, the junction kept 4 bases outside the gene matches. Using reference TRBV14 and TRBJ2-5 for the parts outside the CDR3, the full variable domain is EAGVTQFPSHSVIEKGQTVTLRCDPISGHDNLYWYRRVMGKEIKFLLHFVKESKQDESGMPNNRFLAERTGGTYSTLKVQPAELEDSGVYFCASSQDYLAEETQYFGPGTRLLVL.

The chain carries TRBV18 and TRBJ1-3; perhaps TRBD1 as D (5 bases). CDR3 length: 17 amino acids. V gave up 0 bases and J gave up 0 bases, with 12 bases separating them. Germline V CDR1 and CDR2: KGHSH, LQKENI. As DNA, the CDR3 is TGTGCCAGCTCACCACCGGGGGGAACTCTCTCTGGAAACACCATATATTTT. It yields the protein CASSPPGGTLSGNTIYF.

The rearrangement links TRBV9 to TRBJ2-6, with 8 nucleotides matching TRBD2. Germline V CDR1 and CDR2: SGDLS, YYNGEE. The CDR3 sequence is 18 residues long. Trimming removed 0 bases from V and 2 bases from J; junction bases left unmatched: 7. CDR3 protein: CASSVGGGRVAGANVLTF. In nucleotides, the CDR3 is TGTGCCAGCAGCGTAGGCGGGGGGCGCGTCGCTGGGGCCAACGTCCTGACTTTC.

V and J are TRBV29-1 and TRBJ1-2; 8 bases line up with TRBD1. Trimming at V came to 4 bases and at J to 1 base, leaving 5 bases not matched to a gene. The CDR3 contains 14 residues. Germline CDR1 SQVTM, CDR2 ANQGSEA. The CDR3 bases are TGCAGCGTTGCTGTACAGGGGGATAACTATGGCTACACCTTC. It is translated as CSVAVQGDNYGYTF. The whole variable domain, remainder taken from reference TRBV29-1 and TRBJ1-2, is SAVISQKPSRDICQRGTSLTIQCQVDSQVTMMFWYRQQPGQSLTLIATANQGSEATYESGFVIDKFPISRPNLTFSTLTVSNMSPEDSSIYLCSVAVQGDNYGYTFGSGTRLTVV.

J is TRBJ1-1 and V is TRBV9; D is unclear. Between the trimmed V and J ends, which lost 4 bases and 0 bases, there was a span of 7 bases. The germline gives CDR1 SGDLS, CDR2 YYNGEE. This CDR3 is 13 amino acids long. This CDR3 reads CASSSQMNTEAFF. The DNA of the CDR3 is TGTGCCAGCAGCTCGCAGATGAACACTGAAGCTTTCTTT.

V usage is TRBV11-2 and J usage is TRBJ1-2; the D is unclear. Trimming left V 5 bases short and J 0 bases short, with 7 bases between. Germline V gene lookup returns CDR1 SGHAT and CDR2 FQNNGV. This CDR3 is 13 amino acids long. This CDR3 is CASSPLANYGYTF. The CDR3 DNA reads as TGTGCCAGCAGCCCCCTAGCTAACTATGGCTACACCTTC. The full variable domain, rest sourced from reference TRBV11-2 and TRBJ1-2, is EAGVAQSPRYKIIEKRQSVAFWCNPISGHATLYWYQQILGQGPKLLIQFQNNGVVDDSQLPKDRFSAERLKGVDSTLKIQPAKLEDSAVYLCASSPLANYGYTFGSGTRLTVV.

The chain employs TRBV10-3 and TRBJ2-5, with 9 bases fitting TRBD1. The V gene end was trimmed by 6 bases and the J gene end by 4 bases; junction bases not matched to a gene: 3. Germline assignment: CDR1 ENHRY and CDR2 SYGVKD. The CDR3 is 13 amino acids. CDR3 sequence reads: CAIRGQGPETQYF. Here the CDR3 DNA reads TGTGCCATCAGGGGACAGGGCCCAGAGACCCAGTACTTC.

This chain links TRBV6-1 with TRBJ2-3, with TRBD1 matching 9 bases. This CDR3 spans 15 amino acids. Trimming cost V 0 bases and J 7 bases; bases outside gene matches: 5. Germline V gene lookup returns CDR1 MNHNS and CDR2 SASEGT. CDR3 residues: CASSEAGTGRNTQYF. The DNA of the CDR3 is TGTGCCAGCAGTGAAGCCGGGACAGGGAGGAATACGCAGTATTTT.

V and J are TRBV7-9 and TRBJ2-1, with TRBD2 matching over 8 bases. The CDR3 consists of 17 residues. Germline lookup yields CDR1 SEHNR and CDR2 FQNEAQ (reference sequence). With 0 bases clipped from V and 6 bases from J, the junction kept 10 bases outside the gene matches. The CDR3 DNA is TGTGCCAGCAGCTTAGCGCATGGTAGCGGGAAAGGCAATGAGCAGTTCTTC. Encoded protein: CASSLAHGSGKGNEQFF.

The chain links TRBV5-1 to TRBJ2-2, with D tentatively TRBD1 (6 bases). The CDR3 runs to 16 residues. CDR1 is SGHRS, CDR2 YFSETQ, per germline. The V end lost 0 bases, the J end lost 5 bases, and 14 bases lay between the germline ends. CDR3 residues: CASSLVDSHTTGELFF. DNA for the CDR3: TGCGCCAGCAGCTTGGTGGACAGTCACACTACCGGGGAGCTGTTTTTT.

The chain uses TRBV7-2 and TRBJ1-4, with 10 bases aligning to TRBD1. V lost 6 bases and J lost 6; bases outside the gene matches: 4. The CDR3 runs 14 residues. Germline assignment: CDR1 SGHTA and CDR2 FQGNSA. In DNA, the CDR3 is TGTGCCAGCAGGACCGGGACAGGGGATGAAAAACTGTTTTTT. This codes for CASRTGTGDEKLFF.

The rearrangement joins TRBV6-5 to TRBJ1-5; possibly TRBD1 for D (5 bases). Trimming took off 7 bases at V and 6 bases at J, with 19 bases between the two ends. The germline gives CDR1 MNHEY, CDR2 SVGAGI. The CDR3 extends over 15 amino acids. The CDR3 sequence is CASKWEIRDFQPQHF. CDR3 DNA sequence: TGTGCCAGCAAGTGGGAAATCAGGGACTTTCAGCCCCAGCATTTT.

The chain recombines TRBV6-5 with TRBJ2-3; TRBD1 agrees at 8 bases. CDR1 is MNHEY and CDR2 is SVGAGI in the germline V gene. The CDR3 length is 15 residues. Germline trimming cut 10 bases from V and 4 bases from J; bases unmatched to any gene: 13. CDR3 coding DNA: TGTGCCACCCGCGCGGACGGACAGGGCTCAGATACGCAGTATTTT. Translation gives CATRADGQGSDTQYF.

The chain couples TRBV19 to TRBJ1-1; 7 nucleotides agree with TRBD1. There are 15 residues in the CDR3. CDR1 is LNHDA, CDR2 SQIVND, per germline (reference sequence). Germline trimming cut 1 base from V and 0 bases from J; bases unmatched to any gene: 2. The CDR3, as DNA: TGTGCCAGTAGTATAGGGGGACAGATGAACACTGAAGCTTTCTTT. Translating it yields CASSIGGQMNTEAFF.

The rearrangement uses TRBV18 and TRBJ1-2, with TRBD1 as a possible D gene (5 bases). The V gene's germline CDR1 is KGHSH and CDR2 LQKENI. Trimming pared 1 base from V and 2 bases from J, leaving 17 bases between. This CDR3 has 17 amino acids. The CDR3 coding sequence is TGTGCCAGCTCACCACAGAAGGTTCAGGGCGGCAACTATGGCTACACCTTC. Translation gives CASSPQKVQGGNYGYTF.

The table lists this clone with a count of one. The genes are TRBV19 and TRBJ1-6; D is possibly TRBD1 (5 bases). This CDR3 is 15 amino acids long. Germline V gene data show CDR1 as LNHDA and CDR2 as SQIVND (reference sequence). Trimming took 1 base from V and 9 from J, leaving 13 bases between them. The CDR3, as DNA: TGTGCCAGTAGTATAGGAGACAGCAGCAGTTCACCCCTCCACTTT. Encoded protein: CASSIGDSSSSPLHF.

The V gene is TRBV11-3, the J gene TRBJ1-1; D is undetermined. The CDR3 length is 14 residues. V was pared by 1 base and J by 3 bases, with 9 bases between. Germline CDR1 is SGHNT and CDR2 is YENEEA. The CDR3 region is CASSLASDYTEAFF. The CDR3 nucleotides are TGTGCCAGCAGCTTAGCCAGTGACTACACTGAAGCTTTCTTT.

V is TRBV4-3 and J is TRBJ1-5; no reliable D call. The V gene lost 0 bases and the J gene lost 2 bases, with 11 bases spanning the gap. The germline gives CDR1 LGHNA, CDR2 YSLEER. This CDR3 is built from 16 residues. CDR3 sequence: CASSQERGFGNQPQHF. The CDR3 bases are TGCGCCAGCAGCCAAGAAAGAGGGTTTGGCAATCAGCCCCAGCATTTT.

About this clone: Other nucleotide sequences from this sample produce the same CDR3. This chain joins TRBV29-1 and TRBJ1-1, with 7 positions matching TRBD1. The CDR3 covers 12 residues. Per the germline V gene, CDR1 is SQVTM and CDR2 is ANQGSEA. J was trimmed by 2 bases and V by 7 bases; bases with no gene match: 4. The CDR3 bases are TGCAGCGCCGGGACAGTAAACACTGAAGCTTTCTTT. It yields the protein CSAGTVNTEAFF.

As DNA, the CDR3 is TGTGCCAGCAGCTTTAGTCTGGGACAGGCAGAGAACACTGAAGCTTTCTTT. Protein: CASSFSLGQAENTEAFF. This sequence joins TRBV7-9 and TRBJ1-1, with 8 nucleotides matching TRBD1. V was pared by 3 bases and J by 1 base, with 10 bases of the junction left unmatched. CDR1 is SEHNR, CDR2 FQNEAQ, per germline (reference sequence). The CDR3 is 17 residues long.

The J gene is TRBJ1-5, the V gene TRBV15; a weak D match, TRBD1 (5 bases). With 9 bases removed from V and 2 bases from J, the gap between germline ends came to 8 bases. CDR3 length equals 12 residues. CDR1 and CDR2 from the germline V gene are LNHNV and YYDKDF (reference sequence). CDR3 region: CATGEGNQPQHF. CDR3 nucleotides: TGTGCCACAGGGGAGGGCAATCAGCCCCAGCATTTT.

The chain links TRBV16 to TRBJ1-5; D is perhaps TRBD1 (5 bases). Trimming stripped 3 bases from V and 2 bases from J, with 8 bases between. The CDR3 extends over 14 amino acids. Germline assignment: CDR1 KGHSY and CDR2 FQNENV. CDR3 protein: CASSHIQGNQPQHF. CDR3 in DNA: TGTGCCAGCAGCCATATACAGGGCAATCAGCCCCAGCATTTT.

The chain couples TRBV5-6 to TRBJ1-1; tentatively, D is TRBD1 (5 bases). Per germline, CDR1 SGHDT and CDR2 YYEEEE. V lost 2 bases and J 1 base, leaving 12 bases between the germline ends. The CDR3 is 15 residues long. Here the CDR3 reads CASSFPDTGNTEAFF. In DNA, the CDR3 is TGTGCCAGCAGCTTCCCAGACACAGGGAACACTGAAGCTTTCTTT.

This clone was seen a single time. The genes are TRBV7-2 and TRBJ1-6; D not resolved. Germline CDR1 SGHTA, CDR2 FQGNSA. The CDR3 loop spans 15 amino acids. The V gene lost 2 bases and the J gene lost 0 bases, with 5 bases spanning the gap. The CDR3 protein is CASSLHSSYNSPLHF. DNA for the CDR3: TGTGCCAGCAGCTTACACAGCTCCTATAATTCACCCCTCCACTTT.

The CDR3 DNA reads as TGTGCCAGCAGCGCTTCATGGGGGGGCGGGGATGGCTACACCTTC. This translates into CASSASWGGGDGYTF. The chain uses TRBV7-2 and TRBJ1-2; D may be TRBD1 (6 bases). Deletions cut 5 bases from V and 6 bases from J, with 19 bases between. The V gene's germline CDR1 is SGHTA and CDR2 FQGNSA. The CDR3 has 15 residues.

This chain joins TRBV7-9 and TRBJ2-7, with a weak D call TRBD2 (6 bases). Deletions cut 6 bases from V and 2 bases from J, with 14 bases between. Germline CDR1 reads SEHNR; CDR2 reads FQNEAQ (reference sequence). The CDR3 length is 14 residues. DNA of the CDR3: TGTGCCAGCAGGAACGGGCGGGGTCCCTACGAGCAGTACTTC. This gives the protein CASRNGRGPYEQYF.

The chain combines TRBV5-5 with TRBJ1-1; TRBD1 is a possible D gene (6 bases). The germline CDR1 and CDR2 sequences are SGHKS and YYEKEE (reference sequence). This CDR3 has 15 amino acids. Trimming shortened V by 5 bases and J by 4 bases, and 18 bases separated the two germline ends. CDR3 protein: CASRAGPRGATEAFF. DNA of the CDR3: TGTGCCAGCAGGGCCGGACCACGGGGGGCCACTGAAGCTTTCTTT.

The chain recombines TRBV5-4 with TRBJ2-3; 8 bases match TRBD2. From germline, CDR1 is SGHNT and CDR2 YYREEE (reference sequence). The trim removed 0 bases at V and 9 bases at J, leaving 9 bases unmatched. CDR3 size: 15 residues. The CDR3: CASSLDLPGLDTQYF. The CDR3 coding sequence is TGTGCCAGCAGCTTGGATCTACCGGGACTAGACACGCAGTATTTT.

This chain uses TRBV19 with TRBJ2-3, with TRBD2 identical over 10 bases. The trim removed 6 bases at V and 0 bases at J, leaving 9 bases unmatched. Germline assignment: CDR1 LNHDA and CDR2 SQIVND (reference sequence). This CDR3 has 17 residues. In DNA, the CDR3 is TGTGCCAGTAGCCACCTCGCGACTAGCGGGAGCACAGATACGCAGTATTTT. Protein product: CASSHLATSGSTDTQYF.

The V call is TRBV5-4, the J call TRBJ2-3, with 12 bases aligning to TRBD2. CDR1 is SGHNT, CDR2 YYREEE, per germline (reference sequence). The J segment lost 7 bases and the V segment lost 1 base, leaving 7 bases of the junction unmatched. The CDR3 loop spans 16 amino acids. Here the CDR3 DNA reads TGTGCCAGCAGCTTGTCCGGACTAGCGGGATTGAATACGCAGTATTTT. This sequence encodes CASSLSGLAGLNTQYF.